A selection of T cell receptor beta chains follows, all from one sample in a study of blood T cell repertoires in COVID-19. Profiled with immunoSEQ multiplex PCR; TCRdb holds only in-frame clones, not every one. There are 210,000 or so clones in the sample; around 80% occur only once, and around an eighth lies in the top ten. Sequenced material: peripheral blood. These receptors were taken from a man aged 50 to 59 who had recovered from COVID-19. Each CDR3 is given without its conserved first and last residue. A D gene is named only where the DNA matches it firmly.

j_gene: TRBJ1-6
v_gene: TRBV5-1
d_gene: -
CDR3aa: ASSLGAGIRTYNSPLH

j_gene: TRBJ2-1
v_gene: TRBV13
d_gene: TRBD2
CDR3aa: ASSSDLRTSQTYNEQF

j_gene: TRBJ2-3
v_gene: TRBV11-1
d_gene: TRBD2
CDR3aa: ASSRQLAGGPDTQY

j_gene: TRBJ2-5
v_gene: TRBV29-1
d_gene: TRBD2
CDR3aa: SVVGASGKGGQETQY

j_gene: TRBJ2-5
v_gene: TRBV11-3
d_gene: -
CDR3aa: ASSSPTGETQY

j_gene: TRBJ2-1
v_gene: TRBV19
d_gene: -
CDR3aa: ASSIVQDSYNEQF

j_gene: TRBJ1-2
v_gene: TRBV4-3
d_gene: TRBD1
CDR3aa: ASSQERTGGGYGYT

j_gene: TRBJ2-1
v_gene: TRBV5-1
d_gene: TRBD1
CDR3aa: ASSSGTGSYNEQF

j_gene: TRBJ1-5
v_gene: TRBV11-2
d_gene: -
CDR3aa: ASSNWGGQPQH

j_gene: TRBJ1-4
v_gene: TRBV7-2
d_gene: -
CDR3aa: ASSGGSSGNEKLF

j_gene: TRBJ2-7
v_gene: TRBV5-4
d_gene: -
CDR3aa: ASSLALSSYEQY

j_gene: TRBJ2-1
v_gene: TRBV29-1
d_gene: TRBD2
CDR3aa: SVELPGLAGGKQF

j_gene: TRBJ2-1
v_gene: TRBV19
d_gene: TRBD2
CDR3aa: ATRETSGDNEQF

j_gene: TRBJ1-6
v_gene: TRBV20-1
d_gene: -
CDR3aa: SAKVRRALH